This entry describes one TCR beta chain. Its specificity is not known. The data stem from a study of T cells in Graves' hyperthyroidism and ophthalmopathy. Study-wide results and caveats: Stable hyperthyroidism was separated from ophthalmopathy by a model based on 13 V-J features.

RNA transcripts gave rise to amplified TCR beta CDR3 regions. The TCR CDR3 first-round RT-PCR relied on the HTBI primer set. TCRdb re-called the multiplex PCR reads through MiXCR, storing one row per CDR3 protein. The sample shows over 700,000 distinct CDR3 sequences, about 35% of them seen only once. Diagnosis rested on symptoms, serum thyroxine and TRAb, thyroid ultrasound, and orbital computed tomography. CDR3 length equals 13 residues. Looked up from germline, CDR1 is SNHLY and CDR2 is FYNNEI. The chain is built from TRBV2 and TRBJ2-5; either TRBD1 or TRBD2 may supply D (5 bases each). The J call may be faulty, since TRBJ2-1 better matches the DNA end. This sequence originates from a woman in her forties with Graves' hyperthyroidism. The sequenced sample was blood. CDR3 sequence: CASSERRENEQFF. DNA of the CDR3: TGTGCCAGCAGTGAACGCAGGGAGAATGAGCAGTTCTTC.